This T cell receptor beta chain was observed in a study of post-analysis software for immune sequencing data. Regarding the study as a whole: There was significantly lower normalized Chao1 diversity in multiple sclerosis patients than in controls. Patients showed TRBV5-6, TRBV5-1 and TRBV20-1 among five TRBV segments more frequent than in controls.

Germline V gene sequence: CDR1 SGHRS, CDR2 YFSETQ. Germline trimming cut 4 bases from V and 1 base from J; bases unmatched to any gene: 17. This CDR3 region has 20 residues. TCR beta cDNA libraries had unique molecular identifiers. TCRdb reprocessed the PCR reads with MiXCR, giving one entry per CDR3 protein. The table has 170,000 or so distinct CDR3 sequences, roughly 31% seen once; the top ten hold approximately 1.5%. This clonotype was counted at least ten times. Antigen specificity is unknown. The sequenced sample was blood. This chain links TRBV5-1 with TRBJ2-5; 12 bases agree with TRBD2. This TCR came from a girl aged 5-17 years with multiple sclerosis. The CDR3 loop is CASSLGGLAGAFVIQETQYF. The CDR3 DNA follows: TGCGCCAGCAGCCTTGGGGGACTAGCGGGCGCCTTCGTTATCCAAGAGACCCAGTACTTC. Supplemented by reference TRBV5-1 and TRBJ2-5, the full variable domain reads KAGVTQTPRYLIKTRGQQVTLSCSPISGHRSVSWYQQTPGQGLQFLFEYFSETQRNKGNFPGRFSGRQFSNSRSEMNVSTLELGDSALYLCASSLGGLAGAFVIQETQYFGPGTRLLVL.